What follows describes a single T cell receptor beta chain. This clonotype is large (0.1 to 1%) in its sample. The antigen it binds to is not known. Base qualities are missing; no much larger clone stands one base away. This entry is derived from a study of precursors of human CD4 cytotoxic T cells (dated by TCRdb to the late 2010s). Study-wide context: In total, around 15 donors contributed CD4+ memory subsets to the bulk TCR-seq analysis. Sequences for both the TCRalpha and TCRbeta chains came out of the TCR-seq analysis of 14 donors (table S7).

Summary of the overall study and its limitations: Expanded effector clonotypes made up a larger fraction of IL-7Rhigh TEMRA clonotypes than of TEM or TCM clonotypes. Compared with TCM and TEM subsets, the IL-7Rhigh and IL-7R- TEMRA subsets had more restricted TCR repertoires, with lower diversity and more expanded clonotypes. The authors noted that a human observational design cannot definitively establish the direction of differentiation between precursor and effector cells. Some bulk TCR-seq comparisons included only about 95% of the 14 donors, suggesting not every subset was available for every donor.

To test a precursor-effector relationship among CD4 cytotoxic T cells, bulk UMI-based TCR sequencing was performed on four sorted CD4+ memory subsets (TCM, TEM, IL-7Rhigh TEMRA, IL-7R- TEMRA). The cells came from peripheral blood mononuclear cells that had been isolated from human blood. Sequencing was carried out with an Illumina MiSeq. The study's own analysis went as follows. To quantify repertoire diversity, the Shannon-Wiener index was calculated using VDJtools. A TCRbeta clonotype was considered expanded if its clonotype frequency was 3 or more. TCRdb trimmed public reads at Q25 via fastp, called clones via MiXCR and kept in-frame beta chains. One record per CDR3 amino acid sequence lists the most common genes and DNA. TCRdb's processing, not the study's, gives the V and J calls here. In all, the sample holds over 450 distinct CDR3 sequences, and about 15% of those were seen once. More than 10% of the sample rests with the top ten.

Trimming takes 2 bases from V and 3 bases from J, and the germline ends sit 15 bases apart. According to the germline V gene, CDR1 reads MGHRA and CDR2 reads YSYEKL. From the cysteine up to the phenylalanine, the CDR3 has a length of 16 residues. Only CDR3 DNA is held: 48 bases, read in frame from base 1. The sample comprised memory CD4+ T cells from blood (PBMCs). The receptor's source is a human donor in good health. This chain joins TRBV4-1 to TRBJ2-3; TRBD2 is possibly the D segment (5 matching bases). The DNA sequence is given as TGCGCCAGCAGCCAAATCAATTTGATAGCGACAGATACGCAGTATTTT. It is translated as CASSQINLIATDTQYF.